These 27 T cell receptor beta chains came from one sample sequenced in a study of technical replicates of blood from a few donors. Only in-frame clones appear in the TCRdb table, and some are missing; sequencing was by immunoSEQ multiplex PCR. The sample holds 55,000 to 80,000 clones; approximately 93% are singletons and the top ten take about 0.25%. Sequences were obtained from T cells isolated from PBMCs. The receptors were sampled from a human donor in good health.

V and J are TRBV2 and TRBJ1-5, with 10 bases aligning to TRBD1. Germline CDR1 and CDR2: SNHLY and FYNNEI. J gave up 5 bases and V 6 bases, and 10 bases lay outside the gene matches. The CDR3 has 16 residues. The CDR3 DNA reads as TGTGCCAGCAGGGATTTGGACAGGGGGTTTCATCAGCCCCAGCATTTT. It translates to CASRDLDRGFHQPQHF.

The CDR3 region has the DNA TGTGCCAGCAGGCAAAAGCGGGGGATCTACAATGAGCAGTTCTTC. It translates to CASRQKRGIYNEQFF. V usage is TRBV14 and J usage is TRBJ2-1, with 8 bases identical to TRBD2. CDR3 length: 15 amino acids. Trimming cost V 6 bases and J 3 bases; bases outside gene matches: 7. The V gene's germline CDR1 is SGHDN and CDR2 FVKESK.

The gene calls are TRBV7-9 and TRBJ2-7; weak D call: TRBD1 (5 bases). The V end lost 5 bases, the J end lost 0 bases, and 14 bases lay between the germline ends. CDR1 is SEHNR and CDR2 is FQNEAQ in the germline V gene (reference sequence). This CDR3 region has 15 residues. In DNA, the CDR3 is TGTGCCAGCAGCATGCAGGGTACTGCCTCCTACGAGCAGTACTTC. It codes for CASSMQGTASYEQYF.

The J gene is TRBJ2-5, the V gene TRBV5-1; the D gene is possibly TRBD2 (6 bases). CDR1 and CDR2 from the germline V gene are SGHRS and YFSETQ. V lost 0 bases and J lost 3, with 12 bases in between. There are 15 residues in the CDR3. The CDR3 DNA sequence: TGCGCCAGCAGCTTGGCCTCAGGAGGGGAAGAGACCCAGTACTTC. Translating it yields CASSLASGGEETQYF.

The rearrangement uses TRBV6-5 and TRBJ1-4, with 8 bases aligning to TRBD1. The ends lost 5 bases at V and 10 bases at J; junction bases unmatched: 6. This CDR3 has 13 residues. Germline-derived CDR1 and CDR2 are MNHEY and SVGAGI. This CDR3 reads CASSPPDRGKLFF. Written as DNA, the CDR3 is TGTGCCAGCAGTCCACCAGACAGGGGAAAACTGTTTTTT.

The chain links TRBV4-1 to TRBJ1-6; possibly TRBD1 for D (5 bases). CDR1 is MGHRA, CDR2 YSYEKL, per germline. CDR3 length: 12 amino acids. The V end was cut by 1 base, the J end by 12 bases, with 7 bases between. The chain's CDR3 is CASSQGGGPLHF. The CDR3 DNA reads TGCGCCAGCAGCCAAGGGGGGGGACCCCTCCACTTT.

The CDR3, as DNA: TGTGCCAGCAGTTCCGGGGAAAAACTGTTTTTT. Translation: CASSSGEKLFF. V usage is TRBV6-5 and J usage is TRBJ1-4; D uncertain. Germline V gene lookup returns CDR1 MNHEY and CDR2 SVGAGI. This CDR3 region has 11 residues. V lost 4 bases to trimming and J lost 8 bases, with 5 bases between them.

This sequence joins TRBV7-6 and TRBJ2-5; the match to TRBD2 covers 12 bases. The junction had 9 bases not matched to a gene; V was cut back by 2 bases and J by 5 bases. This CDR3 region has 17 residues. Germline lookup yields CDR1 SGHVS and CDR2 FNYEAQ. The CDR3 sequence: CASSLRLAGGSGETQYF. The CDR3 DNA follows: TGTGCCAGCAGCTTAAGGCTAGCGGGAGGGTCGGGCGAGACCCAGTACTTC.

The V and J genes are TRBV19 and TRBJ1-1; D remains ambiguous. The V gene's germline CDR1 is LNHDA and CDR2 SQIVND (reference sequence). The CDR3 contains 12 residues. V lost 6 bases to trimming and J lost 4 bases, with 9 bases between them. CDR3 sequence (DNA): TGTGCCAGTAGAGCCGGAGGCACTGAAGCTTTCTTT. Protein product: CASRAGGTEAFF. The entire variable domain, with the rest obtained from reference TRBV19 and TRBJ1-1, is as follows: DGGITQSPKYLFRKEGQNVTLSCEQNLNHDAMYWYRQDPGQGLRLIYYSQIVNDFQKGDIAEGYSVSREKKESFPLTVTSAQKNPTAFYLCASRAGGTEAFFGQGTRLTVV.

V usage is TRBV6-5 and J usage is TRBJ2-7, with D possibly being TRBD1 (5 bases). The CDR3 is 15 amino acids. The V gene lost 2 bases and the J gene lost 2 bases, with 13 bases spanning the gap. The V gene's germline CDR1 is MNHEY and CDR2 SVGAGI. CDR3 nucleotide sequence: TGTGCCAGCAGTTACCGGTCTGACAGCACCTACGAGCAGTACTTC. Protein sequence: CASSYRSDSTYEQYF.

V gene TRBV6-5 combines with J gene TRBJ2-1; 9 nucleotides align to TRBD2. This CDR3 comprises 16 residues. V lost 2 bases and J lost 0; bases outside the gene matches: 2. In germline, CDR1 is MNHEY, CDR2 SVGAGI. CDR3 sequence reads: CASSYRREGSYNEQFF. CDR3 DNA: TGTGCCAGCAGTTACCGGCGGGAGGGCTCCTACAATGAGCAGTTCTTC.

The chain couples TRBV27 to TRBJ2-1; D is uncertain. V lost 6 bases, J lost 6 bases, and 9 bases lay in between. The CDR3 has 12 residues. The V gene's germline CDR1 is MNHEY and CDR2 SMNVEV (reference sequence). CDR3 sequence: CASSLFGNEQFF. The CDR3 DNA is TGTGCCAGCAGCCTTTTCGGCAATGAGCAGTTCTTC.

This chain connects TRBV11-1 to TRBJ2-5; 11 positions agree with TRBD1. Trimming took 2 bases from V and 6 from J; bases not matched to a gene: 5. This CDR3 region has 15 residues. Germline V gives CDR1 SGHAT, CDR2 FQDESV (reference sequence). Here the CDR3 reads CASSLPGQGDKTQYF. In DNA form, the CDR3 reads TGTGCCAGCAGCTTACCGGGACAGGGGGACAAGACCCAGTACTTC.

The chain employs TRBV5-1 and TRBJ1-1; no clear D. Trimming removed 0 bases from V and 2 bases from J, with 8 bases in between. Germline-derived CDR1 and CDR2 are SGHRS and YFSETQ. This CDR3 comprises 14 residues. Here the CDR3 reads CASSLVAGNTEAFF. For the CDR3, the DNA is TGCGCCAGCAGCTTGGTGGCGGGAAACACTGAAGCTTTCTTT.

The chain recombines TRBV19 with TRBJ1-5; D possibly corresponds to TRBD1 (5 bases). The germline gives CDR1 LNHDA, CDR2 SQIVND (reference sequence). V was clipped by 6 bases and J by 7 bases, with 22 bases between them. The CDR3 contains 16 residues. CDR3 loop: CASSYVHQGNGQPQHF. CDR3 DNA: TGTGCCAGTAGCTATGTACACCAGGGAAACGGACAGCCCCAGCATTTT.

This sequence joins TRBV6-1 and TRBJ1-4; tentatively, D is TRBD1 (5 bases). CDR3 length equals 18 residues. Per the germline V gene, CDR1 is MNHNS and CDR2 is SASEGT. V was clipped by 0 bases and J by 0 bases, with 14 bases between them. The CDR3 coding sequence is TGTGCCAGCAGTGAAGCACAGGACACCCTTGCAACTAATGAAAAACTGTTTTTT. This encodes CASSEAQDTLATNEKLFF.

CDR3 sequence reads: CAWSGRQGDYNEQFF. CDR3 DNA sequence: TGTGCCTGGAGTGGCCGACAGGGGGACTACAATGAGCAGTTCTTC. The chain links TRBV30 to TRBJ2-1; 9 bases line up with TRBD1. This CDR3 region has 15 residues. The J segment lost 3 bases and the V segment lost 1 base, leaving 4 bases of the junction unmatched. The germline gives CDR1 GTSNPN, CDR2 SVGIG (reference sequence).

The rearrangement links TRBV11-1 to TRBJ2-3, with 8 bases lining up with TRBD2. The CDR3 has 13 amino acids. Germline-derived CDR1 and CDR2 are SGHAT and FQDESV (reference sequence). After removal of 6 bases from V and 3 bases from J, the junction contained 2 bases not matched to a gene. CDR3 DNA sequence: TGTGCCAGCAGTCAGCGGGGGACAGATACGCAGTATTTT. Its translation is CASSQRGTDTQYF.

This chain links TRBV28 with TRBJ2-7; 11 bases agree with TRBD2. CDR3 length: 18 residues. Trimming took 1 base from V and 0 from J; bases not matched to a gene: 8. Germline V CDR1 and CDR2: MDHEN, SYDVKM. Here the CDR3 DNA reads TGTGCCAGCAGTTTATCCCTTACCACTAGCGGGAGCTCCTACGAGCAGTACTTC. This codes for CASSLSLTTSGSSYEQYF.

The rearrangement joins TRBV4-1 to TRBJ2-7; TRBD1 agrees at 7 bases. V lost 4 bases, J lost 6 bases, and 6 bases stayed unmatched. The CDR3 is 13 amino acids. CDR1 is MGHRA and CDR2 is YSYEKL in the germline V gene. CDR3 in DNA: TGCGCCAGCAGCCTAGTGTCAGGGGGCGAGCAGTACTTC. Translation: CASSLVSGGEQYF.

This chain uses TRBV6-1 with TRBJ2-7, with D maybe TRBD1 (5 bases). V gave up 7 bases and J gave up 2 bases, with 15 bases separating them. Germline V lookup: CDR1 MNHNS, CDR2 SASEGT. This CDR3 spans 14 amino acids. Here the CDR3 reads CASNLRQQTYEQYF. Written as DNA, the CDR3 is TGTGCCAGCAACTTACGACAGCAAACCTACGAGCAGTACTTC.

This clone appeared once. The genes are TRBV29-1 and TRBJ2-5, with TRBD2 as a possible D gene (5 bases). The ends were cut back, 2 bases at V and 4 bases at J, with 8 bases in the middle. Germline V gives CDR1 SQVTM, CDR2 ANQGSEA. This CDR3 spans 12 amino acids. The CDR3 reads CSVEYEGETQYF. The CDR3 coding sequence is TGCAGCGTTGAATACGAGGGAGAGACCCAGTACTTC.

The rearrangement joins TRBV5-1 to TRBJ2-3; 13 bases align to TRBD2. The CDR3 extends over 15 amino acids. Germline CDR1 reads SGHRS; CDR2 reads YFSETQ. The ends lost 0 bases at V and 8 bases at J; junction bases unmatched: 3. The CDR3 loop reads CASSLGTSGGSTQYF. As DNA, the CDR3 is TGCGCCAGCAGCTTGGGGACTAGCGGGGGTAGTACGCAGTATTTT.

The chain combines TRBV18 with TRBJ2-5, with D perhaps TRBD1 (6 bases). This CDR3 comprises 16 residues. The germline CDR1 and CDR2 sequences are KGHSH and LQKENI. V was pared by 3 bases and J by 4 bases, with 18 bases between. The CDR3 region is CASSPQGQILGETQYF. As DNA, the CDR3 is TGTGCCAGCTCACCGCAAGGACAGATCTTGGGAGAGACCCAGTACTTC.

This chain links TRBV7-2 with TRBJ2-7, with 10 bases fitting TRBD2. CDR3 length: 15 residues. Germline trimming cut 5 bases from V and 2 bases from J; bases unmatched to any gene: 6. Germline assignment: CDR1 SGHTA and CDR2 FQGNSA. CDR3 residues: CASSVTSGPTYEQYF. The CDR3, as DNA: TGTGCCAGCAGCGTGACTAGCGGGCCCACCTACGAGCAGTACTTC.

The table lists this clone with a few counts. The chain combines TRBV28 with TRBJ1-1; no definite D call. This CDR3 is 11 amino acids long. The V gene lost 4 bases and the J gene lost 4 bases, with 4 bases spanning the gap. Germline V gene lookup returns CDR1 MDHEN and CDR2 SYDVKM. The CDR3, as DNA: TGTGCCAGCAGTTCGTCCACTGAAGCTTTCTTT. Translation: CASSSSTEAFF.

The CDR3 loop reads CAWSVDRATEAFF. Written as DNA, the CDR3 is TGTGCCTGGAGTGTGGACAGGGCCACTGAAGCTTTCTTT. The genes are TRBV30 and TRBJ1-1; 8 bases fit TRBD1. The length of the CDR3 is 13 residues. V dropped 0 bases and J dropped 4; count of bases not matched to a gene: 1. CDR1 GTSNPN and CDR2 SVGIG come from the germline V gene (reference sequence).